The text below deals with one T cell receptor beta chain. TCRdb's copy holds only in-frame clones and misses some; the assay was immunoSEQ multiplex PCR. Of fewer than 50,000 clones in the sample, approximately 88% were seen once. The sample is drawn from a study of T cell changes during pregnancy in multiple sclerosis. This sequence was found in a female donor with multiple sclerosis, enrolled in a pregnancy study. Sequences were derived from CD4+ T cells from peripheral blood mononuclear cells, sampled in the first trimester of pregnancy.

The CDR3 sequence: CASSPYLSGGGYTQYF. As DNA, the CDR3 is TGTGCCAGCAGCCCGTACCTCAGCGGGGGAGGGTATACGCAGTATTTT. The chain uses TRBV9 and TRBJ2-3, with 8 bases lining up with TRBD2. With 4 bases clipped from V and 7 bases from J, the junction kept 14 bases outside the gene matches. CDR1 is SGDLS, CDR2 YYNGEE, per germline. There are 16 residues in the CDR3.